This TCR beta chain was recovered during a study of T cells in tumors after PD-1 blockade. Study background: Excluded were patients with checkpoint blockade, immunosuppressants, or radiotherapy or other anti-cancer therapy within 4 weeks. Mean per blood sample: about 100,000 templates (about 24,000-257,772), some 34,000 unique clonotypes.

This clone came up once. V lost 3 bases and J 5 bases, leaving 16 bases between the germline ends. There are 15 residues in the CDR3. Germline-derived CDR1 and CDR2 are SGHVS and FQNEAQ. Sequencing was performed with immunoSEQ multiplex PCR; in TCRdb, only in-frame clones are kept and a portion is missing. The table shows some 47,000 clones, with nearly 80% occurring only once. The V and J genes are TRBV7-8 and TRBJ2-5, with D maybe TRBD2 (5 bases). The specimen comprised PBMCs, sampled before anti-PD-1 treatment. The receptor was derived from a human donor with basal cell carcinoma. The CDR3 DNA follows: TGTGCCAGCAGCTTTTATCTGGAGGATTCGGAGACCCAGTACTTC. Translated, it gives CASSFYLEDSETQYF.